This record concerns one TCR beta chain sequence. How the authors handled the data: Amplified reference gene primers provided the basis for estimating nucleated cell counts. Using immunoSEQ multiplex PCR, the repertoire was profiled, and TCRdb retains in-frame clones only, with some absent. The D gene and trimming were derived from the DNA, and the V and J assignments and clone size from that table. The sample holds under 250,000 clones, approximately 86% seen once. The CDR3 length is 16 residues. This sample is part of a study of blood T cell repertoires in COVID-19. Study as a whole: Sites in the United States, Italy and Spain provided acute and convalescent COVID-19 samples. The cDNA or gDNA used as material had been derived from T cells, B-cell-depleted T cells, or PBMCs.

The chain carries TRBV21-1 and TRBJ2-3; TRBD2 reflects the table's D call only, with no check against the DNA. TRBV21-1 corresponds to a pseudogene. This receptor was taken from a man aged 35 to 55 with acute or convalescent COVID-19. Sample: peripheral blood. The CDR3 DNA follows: TGTGCCAGCAGCACTTGGACTAGCGGCCGCACAGATACGCAGTATTTT. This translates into CASSTWTSGRTDTQYF.